Shown below are 26 T cell receptor beta chains from a single sample sequenced in a study of blood T cell repertoires in COVID-19. Repertoires were generated with immunoSEQ multiplex PCR, while TCRdb's copy carries only in-frame clones and drops some. The sample shows 150,000 to 200,000 clones, 85% to 95% of them seen only once. The sequenced sample was peripheral blood. The receptors here all came from a woman aged 55-75 years with COVID-19, enrolled during active disease.

This chain connects TRBV19 to TRBJ2-1; possible D gene TRBD1, 6 bases. The CDR3 is 15 amino acids. From germline, CDR1 is LNHDA and CDR2 SQIVND (reference sequence). V dropped 5 bases and J dropped 4 bases, with 15 bases sitting between them. The CDR3 spells CASSAADSSYNEQFF. The CDR3 DNA sequence: TGTGCCAGTAGTGCCGCGGACAGCTCTTACAATGAGCAGTTCTTC.

J is TRBJ1-6 and V is TRBV3-1 (or the pseudogene TRBV3-2); D remains ambiguous. Between the trimmed V and J ends, which lost 1 base and 8 bases, there was a span of 9 bases. The CDR3 is 14 amino acids. Germline CDR1 reads LGHDT; CDR2 reads YNNKEL (reference sequence). CDR3 amino acids: CASSQGPKHSPLHF. The DNA of the CDR3 is TGTGCCAGCAGCCAAGGTCCTAAACATTCACCCCTCCACTTT.

Here the CDR3 DNA reads TGCGCCAGCAGCCGCGGACTAACCACCGGGGAGCTGTTTTTT. As protein: CASSRGLTTGELFF. The chain joins TRBV4-3 to TRBJ2-2, with a tentative D call TRBD2 (6 bases). Germline values: CDR1 LGHNA, CDR2 YSLEER. V lost 4 bases and J lost 4, with 10 bases in between. The CDR3 is 14 residues long.

The chain joins TRBV19 to TRBJ1-2, with 7 positions matching TRBD1. V shed 9 bases and J 0 bases; nucleotides not matched to a gene: 13. Germline values: CDR1 LNHDA, CDR2 SQIVND (reference sequence). CDR3 length: 16 amino acids. The CDR3 sequence: CASAGGSGQANYGYTF. CDR3 bases: TGTGCCAGCGCAGGGGGGTCGGGGCAAGCTAACTATGGCTACACCTTC.

J is TRBJ2-5 and V is TRBV6-2 or TRBV6-3, with 7 bases lining up with TRBD1. The length of the CDR3 is 16 residues. The trim removed 2 bases at V and 5 bases at J, leaving 11 bases unmatched. Per germline, CDR1 MNHEY and CDR2 SVGEGT. The CDR3 loop reads CASSYRIGTGVETQYF. The CDR3 nucleotides are TGTGCCAGCAGTTACCGGATAGGTACAGGGGTGGAGACCCAGTACTTC.

The J gene is TRBJ1-5, the V gene TRBV18; 12 bases line up with TRBD1. Trimming took 3 bases from V and 9 from J; bases not matched to a gene: 6. This CDR3 has 15 amino acids. The V gene's germline CDR1 is KGHSH and CDR2 LQKENI. DNA for the CDR3: TGTGCCAGCTCACCGGGACAGGGGGCATCAAGGCCCCAGCATTTT. It translates to CASSPGQGASRPQHF.

The chain carries TRBV19 and TRBJ1-3; D is unclear. This CDR3 region has 15 residues. Germline V gene data show CDR1 as LNHDA and CDR2 as SQIVND (reference sequence). The V and J ends lost 4 bases and 4 bases respectively, with 14 bases between them. This chain's CDR3 is CASSTGVPRGNTIYF. DNA for the CDR3: TGTGCCAGTAGTACGGGTGTCCCGAGAGGAAACACCATATATTTT.

This chain connects TRBV7-2 to TRBJ1-2; 7 positions match TRBD1. CDR1 is SGHTA and CDR2 is FQGNSA in the germline V gene. This CDR3 spans 15 amino acids. With V trimmed by 5 bases and J by 7 bases, 13 bases remained unmatched. Written as DNA, the CDR3 is TGTGCCAGCAGCACCCACAGGGGCAATCCCGTTGGCTACACCTTC. Translating gives CASSTHRGNPVGYTF.

The chain joins TRBV4-3 to TRBJ1-1; TRBD1 agrees at 7 bases. The CDR3 has 17 amino acids. The junction had 12 bases not matched to a gene; V was cut back by 0 bases and J by 5 bases. From germline, CDR1 is LGHNA and CDR2 YSLEER. This CDR3 is CASSQDRRRGRETEAFF. In DNA form, the CDR3 reads TGCGCCAGCAGCCAAGATAGGCGGAGGGGGCGTGAGACTGAAGCTTTCTTT.

The chain has TRBV7-6 and TRBJ1-2, with D unclear. V was shortened by 3 bases and J by 0 bases, with 17 bases between the two germline ends. Germline V gene data show CDR1 as SGHVS and CDR2 as FNYEAQ. The CDR3 covers 17 residues. CDR3 DNA: TGTGCCAGCAGCTTGAGTCGGACTGATCCAGCTAACTATGGCTACACCTTC. This translates into CASSLSRTDPANYGYTF.

The chain is built from TRBV15 and TRBJ1-2, with 7 bases aligning to TRBD1. The CDR3 has 13 amino acids. Germline CDR1 and CDR2: LNHNV and YYDKDF (reference sequence). J gave up 3 bases and V 5 bases, and 3 bases lay outside the gene matches. In DNA form, the CDR3 reads TGTGCCACCAGCTTAACAGGGGACTATGGCTACACCTTC. It is translated as CATSLTGDYGYTF.

The chain uses TRBV11-3 and TRBJ2-7, with 8 bases identical to TRBD1. V was pared by 5 bases and J by 0 bases, with 3 bases of the junction left unmatched. Germline lookup yields CDR1 SGHNT and CDR2 YENEEA. CDR3 length: 14 residues. This chain's CDR3 is CASSQGQDSYEQYF. As DNA, the CDR3 is TGTGCCAGCAGCCAGGGACAGGACTCCTACGAGCAGTACTTC.

This chain links TRBV27 with TRBJ1-1; D might be TRBD1 (5 bases). The CDR3 covers 15 residues. The germline V gene has CDR1 MNHEY and CDR2 SMNVEV (reference sequence). V lost 2 bases to trimming and J lost 1 base, with 11 bases between them. CDR3 protein: CASSLGAGSNTEAFF. DNA of the CDR3: TGTGCCAGCAGTTTAGGGGCAGGATCGAACACTGAAGCTTTCTTT.

The chain recombines TRBV4-3 with TRBJ2-1; 7 bases agree with TRBD1. J was trimmed by 1 base and V by 0 bases; bases with no gene match: 0. This CDR3 is built from 15 residues. CDR1 is LGHNA and CDR2 is YSLEER in the germline V gene. As DNA, the CDR3 is TGCGCCAGCAGCCAAGACAGGGGGTCCTACAATGAGCAGTTCTTC. Protein product: CASSQDRGSYNEQFF.

A single count supports this clone. In DNA form, the CDR3 reads TGTGCCAGCAGCGCGACTTACACCGGGGAGCTGTTTTTT. Translation: CASSATYTGELFF. The gene calls are TRBV7-3 and TRBJ2-2; D is ambiguous. CDR3 length: 13 residues. Germline V gene sequence: CDR1 SGHTA, CDR2 FQGTGA. V shed 5 bases and J shed 3 bases, with 7 bases lying between them.

The chain couples TRBV3-1 (or the pseudogene TRBV3-2) to TRBJ1-1; no definite D call. Per the germline V gene, CDR1 is LGHDT and CDR2 is YNNKEL (reference sequence). V lost 0 bases and J 0 bases, leaving 14 bases between the germline ends. There are 17 residues in the CDR3. In nucleotides, the CDR3 is TGTGCCAGCAGCCAAGAGAAAAGCCGCCCGATGAACACTGAAGCTTTCTTT. The encoded protein is CASSQEKSRPMNTEAFF.

The chain carries TRBV13 and TRBJ2-1; unclear D gene. Looked up from germline, CDR1 is PRHDT and CDR2 is FYEKMQ (reference sequence). This CDR3 region has 15 residues. V was cut by 2 bases and J by 0 bases, with 8 bases left in between. CDR3 sequence reads: CASSLQYYSYNEQFF. In DNA, the CDR3 is TGTGCCAGCAGCTTACAGTACTACTCCTACAATGAGCAGTTCTTC.

The chain links TRBV11-3 to TRBJ1-2; no definite D call. This CDR3 is built from 14 residues. CDR1 SGHNT and CDR2 YENEEA come from the germline V gene. V lost 4 bases and J 0 bases, leaving 9 bases between the germline ends. The CDR3 spells CASSSGRANYGYTF. The CDR3 DNA follows: TGTGCCAGCAGCTCCGGGAGAGCTAACTATGGCTACACCTTC.

V gene TRBV3-1 (or the pseudogene TRBV3-2) combines with J gene TRBJ2-5; no clear D. The CDR3 has 11 residues. Trimming left V 4 bases short and J 4 bases short, with 4 bases between. CDR1 LGHDT and CDR2 YNNKEL come from the germline V gene (reference sequence). CDR3 sequence (DNA): TGTGCCAGCAGCCGCGGAGAGACCCAGTACTTC. It encodes CASSRGETQYF.

CDR3 sequence (DNA): TGTGCCAGCAGCTTATCAGGGATCGATAATTCACCCCTCCACTTT. Its translation is CASSLSGIDNSPLHF. The chain couples TRBV11-2 to TRBJ1-6; D might be TRBD1 (5 bases). This CDR3 spans 15 amino acids. The V gene lost 2 bases and the J gene lost 5 bases, with 10 bases spanning the gap. CDR1 and CDR2 from the germline V gene are SGHAT and FQNNGV.

This chain joins TRBV4-3 and TRBJ2-7, with 9 bases that match TRBD2. The CDR3 has 15 residues. The germline V gene has CDR1 LGHNA and CDR2 YSLEER. Germline trimming cut 1 base from V and 3 bases from J; bases unmatched to any gene: 4. CDR3 residues: CASSQAPSGVYEQYF. In DNA, the CDR3 is TGCGCCAGCAGCCAAGCACCTAGCGGGGTCTACGAGCAGTACTTC.

V is TRBV18 and J is TRBJ1-6; D possibly corresponds to TRBD1 (6 bases). CDR1 KGHSH and CDR2 LQKENI come from the germline V gene. With 1 base removed from V and 14 bases from J, the gap between germline ends came to 12 bases. This CDR3 comprises 13 residues. The CDR3 loop is CASSPRQEGSLHF. Here the CDR3 DNA reads TGTGCCAGCTCACCACGACAGGAAGGATCCCTCCACTTT.

This clone was detected only once. V gene TRBV20-1 combines with J gene TRBJ1-1; no firm D call. The CDR3 has 11 amino acids. CDR1 is DFQATT, CDR2 SNEGSKA, per germline (reference sequence). Trimming left V 6 bases short and J 1 base short, with 6 bases between. The CDR3 DNA reads as TGCAGTGCCAATCAGAACACTGAAGCTTTCTTT. Translating gives CSANQNTEAFF.

The J gene is TRBJ1-6, the V gene TRBV9; 10 bases are shared with TRBD1. Per germline, CDR1 SGDLS and CDR2 YYNGEE. Unmatched junction bases numbered 3, after V lost 0 bases and J lost 9 bases. The CDR3 contains 15 residues. The CDR3 loop reads CASSVEGQGSSPLHF. CDR3 nucleotide sequence: TGTGCCAGCAGCGTAGAGGGACAGGGGAGTTCACCCCTCCACTTT.

This clone occurred a few times. The rearrangement joins TRBV19 to TRBJ1-3; the D is unclear. The V gene lost 6 bases and the J gene lost 0 bases, with 9 bases spanning the gap. The germline V gene has CDR1 LNHDA and CDR2 SQIVND (reference sequence). The CDR3 consists of 14 residues. CDR3 bases: TGTGCCAGTAGAAAATTCAGCTCTGGAAACACCATATATTTT. This codes for CASRKFSSGNTIYF.

The V gene is TRBV10-3, the J gene TRBJ1-1; weak D call: TRBD1 (5 bases). Germline V gene data show CDR1 as ENHRY and CDR2 as SYGVKD. The CDR3 totals 13 residues. The ends were cut back, 8 bases at V and 3 bases at J, with 13 bases in the middle. The CDR3 sequence: CAIGARGDTEAFF. CDR3 DNA sequence: TGTGCCATCGGGGCCCGCGGGGACACTGAAGCTTTCTTT.